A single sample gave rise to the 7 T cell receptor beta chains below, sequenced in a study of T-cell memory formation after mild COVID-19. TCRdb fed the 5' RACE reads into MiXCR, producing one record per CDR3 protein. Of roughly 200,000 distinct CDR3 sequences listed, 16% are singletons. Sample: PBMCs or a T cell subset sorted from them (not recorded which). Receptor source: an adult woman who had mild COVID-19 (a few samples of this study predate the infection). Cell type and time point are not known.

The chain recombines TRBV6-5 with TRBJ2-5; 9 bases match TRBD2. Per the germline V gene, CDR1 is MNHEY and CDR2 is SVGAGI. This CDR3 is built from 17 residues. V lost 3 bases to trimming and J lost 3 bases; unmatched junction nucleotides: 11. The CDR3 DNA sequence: TGTGCCAGCAGTTATCGGAGGAGCGGGGGGAAAGAAGAGACCCAGTACTTC. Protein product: CASSYRRSGGKEETQYF.

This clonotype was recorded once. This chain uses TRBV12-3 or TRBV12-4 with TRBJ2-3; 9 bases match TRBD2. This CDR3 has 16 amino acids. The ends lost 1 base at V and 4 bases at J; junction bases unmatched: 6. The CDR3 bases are TGTGCCAGCAGTTTAGTTGGCGGGGGGGCCGCAGATACGCAGTATTTT. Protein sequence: CASSLVGGGAADTQYF.

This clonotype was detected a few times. CDR3 nucleotides: TGTGCCAGCAGCTTCCGGGACAGGGCCGGCGAGCAGTACTTC. As protein: CASSFRDRAGEQYF. The V and J genes are TRBV7-8 and TRBJ2-7; 9 positions agree with TRBD1. The J segment lost 6 bases and the V segment lost 3 bases, leaving 6 bases of the junction unmatched. The V gene's germline CDR1 is SGHVS and CDR2 FQNEAQ. CDR3 length: 14 residues.

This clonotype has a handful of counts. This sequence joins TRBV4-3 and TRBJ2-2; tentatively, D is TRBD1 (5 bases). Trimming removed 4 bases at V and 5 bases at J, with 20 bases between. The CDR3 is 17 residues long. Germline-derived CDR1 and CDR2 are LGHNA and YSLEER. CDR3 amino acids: CASSLLTQAPGTGELFF. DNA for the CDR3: TGCGCCAGCAGCCTCCTAACACAGGCCCCTGGGACCGGGGAGCTGTTTTTT.

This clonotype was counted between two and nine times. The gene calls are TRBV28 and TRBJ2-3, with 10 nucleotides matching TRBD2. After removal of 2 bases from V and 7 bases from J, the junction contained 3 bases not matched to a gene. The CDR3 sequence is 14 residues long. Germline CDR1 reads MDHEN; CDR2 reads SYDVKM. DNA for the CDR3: TGTGCCAGCAGTTTACTAGCGGGGGAAAATACGCAGTATTTT. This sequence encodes CASSLLAGENTQYF.

The CDR3 bases are TGTGCCAGCAGCCAAGTTCCGGTGGGTGAGCAGTACTTC. Protein sequence: CASSQVPVGEQYF. The J gene is TRBJ2-7, the V gene TRBV3-1, with D hard to call. Germline CDR1 reads LGHDT; CDR2 reads YNNKEL (reference sequence). The CDR3 runs to 13 residues. V was shortened by 1 base and J by 7 bases, with 11 bases between the two germline ends.

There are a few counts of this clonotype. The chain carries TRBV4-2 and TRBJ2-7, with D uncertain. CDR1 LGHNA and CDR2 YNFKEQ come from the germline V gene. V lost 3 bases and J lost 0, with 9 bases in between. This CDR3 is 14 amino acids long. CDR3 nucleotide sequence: TGTGCCAGCAGCCAGGGATCGATCTCCTACGAGCAGTACTTC. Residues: CASSQGSISYEQYF.